What follows describes a single T cell receptor beta chain. Its antigen remains unknown. The data are from a study of CD8+ T cells in alopecia areata. Study observations and caveats: In lesional scalp, particularly from alopecia totalis/universalis, clonality was higher than in normal scalp. Only one nonresponder was present, which leaves the link between baseline CD8+ expansion and response uncertain.

After isolation, RNA underwent reverse transcription to generate cDNA as the sequencing template. Clones were sequenced by immunoSEQ multiplex PCR, and TCRdb holds only the in-frame ones, with some missing. The sample comprises a few thousand clones, 50% to 70% of which are singletons, and around 9.4% rests with the top ten. Treatment here: oral pan-JAK inhibitor, 5-10 mg twice daily. Obtained from alopecia areata patients were lesional scalp punch biopsies along with peripheral blood. V lost 5 bases and J lost 6; bases outside the gene matches: 10. Germline V gene sequence: CDR1 SEHNR, CDR2 FQNEAQ (reference sequence). This CDR3 comprises 17 residues.

The material sequenced was skin, taken around week 30, from a patient treated with tofacitinib. This sequence was found in a human donor with alopecia areata. The gene calls are TRBV7-9 and TRBJ2-2, with TRBD1 matching over 12 bases. The CDR3 is CASSPPRDRGRAGELFF. CDR3 sequence (DNA): TGTGCCAGCAGCCCACCGCGGGACAGGGGGCGAGCCGGGGAGCTGTTTTTT.